The 14 T cell receptor beta chains below all came from one sample that was sequenced in a study of vaccination and CD4 T cells after COVID-19 (dated 2022 in TCRdb). This specimen's treatment or condition label, interpreted: roughly 10-day PBMC culture with coronavirus spike peptide pools or control peptides (ViraFEST assay). For these TCRs, the target antigens are not known. Libraries were built with PCR. Sequencing took place on an Illumina iSeq 100. DNA from cultured CD4+ T cells underwent TCR sequencing with the Oncomine TCR Beta short-read assay at the Johns Hopkins FTIC core. TCRdb reprocessing: public reads trimmed at Q25 with fastp, clones called with MiXCR, in-frame beta chains kept. Rows merge per CDR3 protein into single entries with the most common DNA and genes. The sample table shows approximately 15,000 distinct CDR3 sequences, and roughly 60% are seen once. The ten largest clones represent about 5% of the sample.

The material sequenced was CD4+ T cells from blood, cultured in vitro, taken after SARS-CoV-2 vaccination. The receptors come from a human donor who had recovered from COVID-19.

This clonotype was observed a few times. The V and J genes are TRBV27 and TRBJ2-7; TRBD1 agrees at 10 bases. Germline V gene data show CDR1 as MNHEY and CDR2 as SMNVEV (reference sequence). V was clipped by 5 bases and J by 0 bases; unmatched bases: 7. The length of the CDR3 is 16 residues. The CDR3 loop is CASSSPGQGTSYEQYF. CDR3 sequence (DNA): TGTGCCAGCAGTAGTCCGGGACAGGGGACCTCCTACGAGCAGTACTTC.

The gene calls are TRBV19 and TRBJ1-6; D unclear. Germline V gene lookup returns CDR1 LNHDA and CDR2 SQIVND (reference sequence). V lost 4 bases and J 10 bases, leaving 17 bases between the germline ends. The CDR3 consists of 15 residues. The CDR3 sequence is CASSTLVRENSPLHF. The CDR3 bases are TGTGCCAGTAGTACCCTTGTCAGAGAGAACTCACCCCTCCACTTT.

The chain carries TRBV20-1 and TRBJ2-5; no definite D call. Looked up from germline, CDR1 is DFQATT and CDR2 is SNEGSKA (reference sequence). The CDR3 spans 13 residues. Trimming took off 3 bases at V and 5 bases at J, with 13 bases between the two ends. The CDR3 region is CSARDWKGETQYF. The CDR3 region has the DNA TGCAGTGCTAGGGATTGGAAAGGGGAGACCCAGTACTTC.

This clonotype has a handful of counts. The rearrangement joins TRBV6-1 to TRBJ1-2; 7 nucleotides align to TRBD1. The V gene's germline CDR1 is MNHNS and CDR2 SASEGT. The CDR3 has 14 residues. Losses at the gene ends were 6 bases for V and 7 bases for J; bases not matched to a gene: 11. CDR3 DNA: TGTGCCAGCAGCGGACAGGCCAACCTAGGTGGCTACACCTTC. Translation: CASSGQANLGGYTF.

In its sample, this clonotype was seen a few times. The CDR3 DNA sequence: TGTGCCAGCAGCCAGGGCCAGGGCTCGGGCTACACCTTC. Its protein product is CASSQGQGSGYTF. The genes are TRBV7-9 and TRBJ1-2, with TRBD1 as a possible D gene (5 bases). The CDR3 sequence is 13 residues long. Trimming pared 5 bases from V and 8 bases from J, leaving 15 bases between. Germline lookup yields CDR1 SEHNR and CDR2 FQNEAQ (reference sequence).

V gene TRBV5-1 combines with J gene TRBJ1-1; weak D call: TRBD1 (5 bases). CDR3 length equals 15 residues. V lost 7 bases and J lost 4, with 20 bases in between. Germline V gives CDR1 SGHRS, CDR2 YFSETQ. In DNA form, the CDR3 reads TGCGCCAGCGGAACTACAAAAGGGACGAGCACTGAAGCTTTCTTT. It is translated as CASGTTKGTSTEAFF.

On this clonotype: Relative to the germline gene, one junction end is altered; a read error may explain this. V and J are TRBV15 and TRBJ2-7; D not certain. From germline, CDR1 is LNHNV and CDR2 YYDKDF (reference sequence). The CDR3 is 13 residues long. The CDR3 protein is CATSRDSLGLSNF. Here the CDR3 DNA reads TGTGCCACCAGCAGAGATTCCCTTGGGCTCTCAAACTTC.

This chain uses TRBV7-3 with TRBJ1-2; 10 positions agree with TRBD1. The length of the CDR3 is 14 residues. Germline V lookup: CDR1 SGHTA, CDR2 FQGTGA. After removal of 2 bases from V and 8 bases from J, the junction contained 5 bases not matched to a gene. CDR3 protein: CASSLDRGQRGYTF. As DNA, the CDR3 is TGTGCCAGCAGCTTAGACAGGGGGCAGAGGGGCTACACCTTC. Using reference TRBV7-3 and TRBJ1-2 for the parts outside the CDR3, the full variable domain is GAGVSQTPSNKVTEKGKYVELRCDPISGHTALYWYRQSLGQGPEFLIYFQGTGAADDSGLPNDRFFAVRPEGSVSTLKIQRTERGDSAVYLCASSLDRGQRGYTFGSGTRLTVV.

The chain has TRBV7-2 and TRBJ1-2; D unresolved. From germline, CDR1 is SGHTA and CDR2 FQGNSA. This CDR3 contains 17 residues. The V gene lost 5 bases and the J gene lost 5 bases, with 24 bases spanning the gap. As DNA, the CDR3 is TGTGCCAGCAGCCTGGGGTCGTCAGGAGTCATAGGGTATGGCTACACCTTC. Its translation is CASSLGSSGVIGYGYTF. Looking up the rest from reference TRBV7-2 and TRBJ1-2 gives the full variable domain: GAGVSQSPSNKVTEKGKDVELRCDPISGHTALYWYRQSLGQGLEFLIYFQGNSAPDKSGLPSDRFSAERTGGSVSTLTIQRTQQEDSAVYLCASSLGSSGVIGYGYTFGSGTRLTVV.

The rearrangement uses TRBV7-2 and TRBJ2-6; 7 positions match TRBD2. The CDR3 extends over 17 amino acids. Germline values: CDR1 SGHTA, CDR2 FQGNSA. Losses at the gene ends were 5 bases for V and 0 bases for J; bases not matched to a gene: 7. DNA for the CDR3: TGTGCCAGCAGCCCTTGGGGCGGGAGCTCTGGGGCCAACGTCCTGACTTTC. It yields the protein CASSPWGGSSGANVLTF.

The chain is built from TRBV30 and TRBJ2-5, with 7 bases matching TRBD2. CDR3 length: 13 residues. Trimming at V came to 4 bases and at J to 4 bases, leaving 6 bases not matched to a gene. CDR1 and CDR2 (germline): GTSNPN, SVGIG (reference sequence). Here the CDR3 DNA reads TGTGCCTGGAAACGGGGCGGGGGAGAGACCCAGTACTTC. This encodes CAWKRGGGETQYF. The full variable domain, completed using reference TRBV30 and TRBJ2-5, is SQTIHQWPATLVQPVGSPLSLECTVEGTSNPNLYWYRQAAGRGLQLLFYSVGIGQISSEVPQNLSASRPQDRQFILSSKKLLLSDSGFYLCAWKRGGGETQYFGPGTRLLVL.

This clonotype has a handful of counts. The chain carries TRBV10-3 and TRBJ2-3, with 9 bases aligning to TRBD2. V was clipped by 6 bases and J by 2 bases; unmatched bases: 6. Germline CDR1 reads ENHRY; CDR2 reads SYGVKD. The CDR3 has 15 residues. The CDR3 here is CAIREAGGITDTQYF. CDR3 coding DNA: TGTGCCATCAGGGAAGCGGGGGGTATCACAGATACGCAGTATTTT.

In its sample, this clonotype was seen a few times. The chain couples TRBV7-9 to TRBJ2-5; 9 bases map to TRBD1. Germline values: CDR1 SEHNR, CDR2 FQNEAQ (reference sequence). Trimming took 3 bases from V and 5 from J; bases not matched to a gene: 7. This CDR3 has 15 amino acids. The DNA of the CDR3 is TGTGCCAGCAGCTTCGGACAGGGGTCCGGCGAGACCCAGTACTTC. This encodes CASSFGQGSGETQYF.

This clonotype was seen a handful of times. The V call is TRBV19, the J call TRBJ1-6; the D gene is possibly TRBD1 (6 bases). CDR3 length: 14 amino acids. Germline values: CDR1 LNHDA, CDR2 SQIVND (reference sequence). Trimming stripped 7 bases from V and 1 base from J, with 8 bases between. Here the CDR3 reads CASTQGSYNSPLHF. CDR3 sequence (DNA): TGTGCCAGTACCCAGGGGTCCTATAATTCACCCCTCCACTTT.